The table lists the clone carrying this T cell receptor beta chain with a few counts. The data belong to a study of cytomegalovirus exposure and HLA in healthy donors. In the PCR, 60 Vbeta and 13 Jbeta primers were used. The data were produced by immunoSEQ multiplex PCR, yet TCRdb's version contains in-frame clones alone and is incomplete. The repertoire holds over 85,000 clones, with approximately 86% as singletons. CDR1 is SGHTA, CDR2 FQGTGA, per germline. This CDR3 has 18 residues. Trimming pared 2 bases from V and 6 bases from J, leaving 23 bases between. The sequenced material came from PBMCs. This chain links TRBV7-3 with TRBJ2-1; tentative D call: TRBD2 (6 bases). The TCR originated in a man aged 35-49 years in good health and CMV-seronegative. The CDR3 loop is CASSLASLGTGPFNEQFF. Here the CDR3 DNA reads TGTGCCAGCAGCTTAGCATCCTTGGGGACTGGACCATTCAATGAGCAGTTCTTC. Using reference TRBV7-3 and TRBJ2-1 for the parts outside the CDR3, the full variable domain is GAGVSQTPSNKVTEKGKYVELRCDPISGHTALYWYRQSLGQGPEFLIYFQGTGAADDSGLPNDRFFAVRPEGSVSTLKIQRTERGDSAVYLCASSLASLGTGPFNEQFFGPGTRLTVL.